This entry features one TCR beta chain sequence. The entry originates in a study of blood T cell repertoires in COVID-19. Background on the study: The United States, Italy and Spain were the sources of the acute and convalescent COVID-19 samples. T cells, B-cell-depleted T cells, or PBMCs provided the cDNA or gDNA that served as material.

Per the authors' pipeline: Amplification of reference gene primers provided the estimated nucleated cell counts. Some clones are missing from TCRdb's copy, which holds only in-frame ones; the method was immunoSEQ multiplex PCR. The V and J calls and the clone size are those of that table, but D and trimming were determined from the DNA. The profile shows 200,000 to 250,000 clones, 80% to 90% of them singletons. Germline CDR1 is PRHDT and CDR2 is FYEKMQ (reference sequence). Trimming pared 0 bases from V and 4 bases from J, leaving 10 bases between. This CDR3 has 15 residues. This chain joins TRBV13 and TRBJ1-5, with D perhaps TRBD1 (5 bases). What was sequenced was peripheral blood. This sequence originates from a woman between 50 and 59 years old with acute or convalescent COVID-19. The DNA of the CDR3 is TGTGCCAGCAGCTTAGGTATACAGGCAAATCAGCCCCAGCATTTT. Protein: CASSLGIQANQPQHF.